This passage covers 2 T cell receptor beta chains from one sample sequenced in a study of blood T cell repertoires in COVID-19. The table came from immunoSEQ multiplex PCR; TCRdb's copy has only in-frame clones and leaves some out. The sample lists some 180,000 clones; about nine tenths were seen once. The sequenced sample consisted of peripheral blood. The receptor set was obtained from a man in his forties with acute or convalescent COVID-19.

The chain uses TRBV27 and TRBJ1-2, with 7 bases aligning to TRBD1. The germline CDR1 and CDR2 sequences are MNHEY and SMNVEV (reference sequence). The CDR3 is made up of 13 amino acids. The trim removed 0 bases at V and 6 bases at J, leaving 1 base unmatched. CDR3 loop: CASSLSGTDGYTF. The CDR3 nucleotides read TGTGCCAGCAGTTTATCCGGGACAGATGGCTACACCTTC.

V and J are TRBV27 and TRBJ2-3; D ambiguous. The V and J ends lost 2 bases and 7 bases respectively, with 16 bases between them. The germline gives CDR1 MNHEY, CDR2 SMNVEV (reference sequence). The CDR3 has 15 residues. CDR3 sequence: CASSLGHASQNTQYF. CDR3 DNA: TGTGCCAGCAGTTTAGGGCATGCCTCACAAAATACGCAGTATTTT.